Below are 13 T cell receptor beta chains sequenced from a single sample in a study of cytomegalovirus exposure and HLA in healthy donors. PCR involved 60 Vbeta and 13 Jbeta primers. This table comes from immunoSEQ multiplex PCR, and its TCRdb copy is limited to in-frame clones, with some not included. Of over 150,000 clones listed, roughly 79% are singletons. Sequencing was performed on PBMCs. The receptors stem from a woman between 50 and 59 years old in good health and CMV-seronegative.

The genes are TRBV29-1 and TRBJ2-5; 8 bases are a match to TRBD1. V was pared by 8 bases and J by 4 bases, with 9 bases of the junction left unmatched. The CDR3 has 13 residues. Looked up from germline, CDR1 is SQVTM and CDR2 is ANQGSEA. CDR3 amino acids: CSLVTGQAETQYF. For the CDR3, the DNA is TGCAGCCTAGTAACGGGACAGGCAGAGACCCAGTACTTC. The variable domain in full, with the rest retrieved from reference TRBV29-1 and TRBJ2-5, is SAVISQKPSRDICQRGTSLTIQCQVDSQVTMMFWYRQQPGQSLTLIATANQGSEATYESGFVIDKFPISRPNLTFSTLTVSNMSPEDSSIYLCSLVTGQAETQYFGPGTRLLVL.

The chain is built from TRBV2 and TRBJ1-2, with TRBD1 identical over 9 bases. V was pared by 10 bases and J by 7 bases, with 13 bases of the junction left unmatched. This CDR3 is 14 amino acids long. Germline V CDR1 and CDR2: SNHLY, FYNNEI. CDR3 bases: TGTGCCAACCGACAGGGGGATATTGGAGTTGGCTACACCTTC. Translation gives CANRQGDIGVGYTF. The variable domain in full, with the rest retrieved from reference TRBV2 and TRBJ1-2, is EPEVTQTPSHQVTQMGQEVILRCVPISNHLYFYWYRQILGQKVEFLVSFYNNEISEKSEIFDDQFSVERPDGSNFTLKIRSTKLEDSAMYFCANRQGDIGVGYTFGSGTRLTVV.

V is TRBV4-1 and J is TRBJ2-1, with 7 bases fitting TRBD2. Trimming at V came to 1 base and at J to 7 bases, leaving 4 bases not matched to a gene. CDR1 MGHRA and CDR2 YSYEKL come from the germline V gene. CDR3 length equals 14 residues. The CDR3 loop reads CASSQGSGRNEQFF. CDR3 nucleotides: TGCGCCAGCAGCCAAGGGTCCGGGAGGAATGAGCAGTTCTTC.

The CDR3: CASSLLAGRYEQYF. In nucleotides, the CDR3 is TGTGCCAGCAGCTTACTAGCGGGAAGGTACGAGCAGTACTTC. The chain uses TRBV5-6 and TRBJ2-5; the match to TRBD2 covers 10 bases. The J call may be in error: the DNA end matches TRBJ2-7 better. The germline V gene encodes CDR1 SGHDT and CDR2 YYEEEE. The CDR3 consists of 14 residues.

V is TRBV29-1 and J is TRBJ1-1, with 9 nucleotides matching TRBD1. This CDR3 is 16 amino acids long. Germline lookup yields CDR1 SQVTM and CDR2 ANQGSEA. J lost 0 bases, V lost 2 bases, and 7 bases had no gene match. CDR3 DNA sequence: TGCAGCGTTGAACATTCTACAGGGGGCATGAACACTGAAGCTTTCTTT. Residues: CSVEHSTGGMNTEAFF. Using reference TRBV29-1 and TRBJ1-1 for the parts outside the CDR3, the full variable domain is SAVISQKPSRDICQRGTSLTIQCQVDSQVTMMFWYRQQPGQSLTLIATANQGSEATYESGFVIDKFPISRPNLTFSTLTVSNMSPEDSSIYLCSVEHSTGGMNTEAFFGQGTRLTVV.

The chain uses TRBV5-8 and TRBJ1-4, with TRBD1 identical over 8 bases. The J segment lost 8 bases and the V segment lost 5 bases, leaving 5 bases of the junction unmatched. The germline CDR1 and CDR2 sequences are SGHTS and YDEGEE. The length of the CDR3 is 13 residues. The CDR3 nucleotides are TGTGCCAGCAGGCGGACAGGGCACGAAAAACTGTTTTTT. Translation: CASRRTGHEKLFF.

The gene calls are TRBV9 and TRBJ1-1; tentative D call: TRBD1 (5 bases). The germline V gene encodes CDR1 SGDLS and CDR2 YYNGEE. CDR3 size: 12 residues. V lost 3 bases, J lost 6 bases, and 9 bases lay in between. This CDR3 reads CASSASGSEAFF. The CDR3, as DNA: TGTGCCAGCAGCGCCTCAGGGTCTGAAGCTTTCTTT.

The table lists this clone with a count of one. This sequence joins TRBV5-4 and TRBJ2-2, with 8 bases fitting TRBD1. Trimming took 5 bases from V and 5 from J; bases not matched to a gene: 8. Germline-derived CDR1 and CDR2 are SGHNT and YYREEE (reference sequence). CDR3 length: 15 amino acids. This CDR3 is CASSSQGAGTGELFF. For the CDR3, the DNA is TGTGCCAGCAGTTCTCAGGGGGCCGGTACCGGGGAGCTGTTTTTT.

A note on this clone: This sample includes further DNA sequences coding for the same CDR3. The genes are TRBV27 and TRBJ2-7; TRBD2 matches at 12 bases. This CDR3 comprises 14 residues. In germline, CDR1 is MNHEY, CDR2 SMNVEV (reference sequence). J gave up 2 bases and V 6 bases, and 2 bases lay outside the gene matches. The CDR3 sequence is CASRRTSGAYEQYF. The CDR3 region has the DNA TGTGCCAGCAGAAGGACTAGCGGGGCCTACGAGCAGTACTTC.

V is TRBV7-9 and J is TRBJ1-1; 10 bases line up with TRBD1. Germline V gene lookup returns CDR1 SEHNR and CDR2 FQNEAQ (reference sequence). CDR3 length equals 15 residues. Germline trimming cut 8 bases from V and 6 bases from J; bases unmatched to any gene: 12. The CDR3 sequence: CASGGPGQGPPEAFF. CDR3 nucleotides: TGTGCCAGCGGGGGACCGGGACAGGGGCCCCCTGAAGCTTTCTTT.

This clone has a handful of counts. The chain carries TRBV29-1 and TRBJ1-1, with 9 bases lining up with TRBD1. The J segment lost 4 bases and the V segment lost 7 bases, leaving 7 bases of the junction unmatched. CDR3 length: 13 residues. Looked up from germline, CDR1 is SQVTM and CDR2 is ANQGSEA. CDR3 protein: CSAKQGASTEAFF. In DNA form, the CDR3 reads TGCAGCGCCAAACAGGGGGCGAGCACTGAAGCTTTCTTT.

The table lists this clone with a count of one. The rearrangement joins TRBV27 to TRBJ2-7; TRBD1 matches 7 bases. The CDR3 runs 16 residues. Losses at the gene ends were 6 bases for V and 0 bases for J; bases not matched to a gene: 11. Per the germline V gene, CDR1 is MNHEY and CDR2 is SMNVEV (reference sequence). The CDR3 region is CASSPGTADSSYEQYF. As DNA, the CDR3 is TGTGCCAGCAGCCCTGGGACAGCCGATAGCTCCTACGAGCAGTACTTC.

The V call is TRBV6-1, the J call TRBJ2-2; TRBD1 is a possible D gene (6 bases). This CDR3 comprises 14 residues. V was trimmed by 4 bases and J by 7 bases, leaving 13 bases between them. Looked up from germline, CDR1 is MNHNS and CDR2 is SASEGT. The chain's CDR3 is CASSGTGSHGELFF. CDR3 bases: TGTGCCAGCAGTGGCACAGGGTCCCACGGGGAGCTGTTTTTT.